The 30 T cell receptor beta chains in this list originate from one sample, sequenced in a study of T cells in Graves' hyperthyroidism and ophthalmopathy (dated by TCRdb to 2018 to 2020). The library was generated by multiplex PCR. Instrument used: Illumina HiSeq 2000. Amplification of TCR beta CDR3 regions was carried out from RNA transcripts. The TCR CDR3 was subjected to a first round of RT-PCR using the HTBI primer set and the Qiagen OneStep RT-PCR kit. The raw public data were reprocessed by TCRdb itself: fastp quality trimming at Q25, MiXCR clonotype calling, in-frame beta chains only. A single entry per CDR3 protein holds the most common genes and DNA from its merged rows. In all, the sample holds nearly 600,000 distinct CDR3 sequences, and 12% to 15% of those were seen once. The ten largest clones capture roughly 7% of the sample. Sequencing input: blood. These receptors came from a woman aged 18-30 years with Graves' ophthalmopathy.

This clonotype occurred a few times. This CDR3 is CASSVAPVRGNSYNSPLHF. CDR3 in DNA: TGTGCCAGCAGCGTAGCCCCGGTCCGGGGGAACTCCTATAATTCACCCCTCCACTTT. The genes are TRBV9 and TRBJ1-6; a weak D match, TRBD1 (5 bases). Germline values: CDR1 SGDLS, CDR2 YYNGEE. V dropped 0 bases and J dropped 0 bases, with 16 bases sitting between them. CDR3 length equals 19 residues.

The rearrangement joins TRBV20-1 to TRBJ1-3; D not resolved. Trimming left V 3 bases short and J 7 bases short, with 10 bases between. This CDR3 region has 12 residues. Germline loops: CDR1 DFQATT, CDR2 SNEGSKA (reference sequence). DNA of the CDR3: TGCAGTGCTAGCAGTTACGGGAACACCATATATTTT. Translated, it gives CSASSYGNTIYF.

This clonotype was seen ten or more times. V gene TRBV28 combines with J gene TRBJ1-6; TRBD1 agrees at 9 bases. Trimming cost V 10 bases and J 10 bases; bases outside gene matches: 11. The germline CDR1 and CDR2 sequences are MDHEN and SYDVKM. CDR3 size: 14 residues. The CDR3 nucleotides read TGTGCCACCGCCCTGGGACAGGGCGGATCACCCCTCCACTTT. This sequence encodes CATALGQGGSPLHF. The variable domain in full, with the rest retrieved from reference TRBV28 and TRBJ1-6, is DVKVTQSSRYLVKRTGEKVFLECVQDMDHENMFWYRQDPGLGLRLIYFSYDVKMKEKGDIPEGYSVSREKKERFSLILESASTNQTSMYLCATALGQGGSPLHFGNGTRLTVT.

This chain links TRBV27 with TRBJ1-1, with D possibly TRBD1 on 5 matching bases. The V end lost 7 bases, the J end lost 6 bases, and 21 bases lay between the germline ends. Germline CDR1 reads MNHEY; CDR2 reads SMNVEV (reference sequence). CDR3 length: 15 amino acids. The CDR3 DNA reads TGTGCCAGCATTGGGATGGGGGGTGCTTTCGCTGAAGCTTTCTTT. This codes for CASIGMGGAFAEAFF.

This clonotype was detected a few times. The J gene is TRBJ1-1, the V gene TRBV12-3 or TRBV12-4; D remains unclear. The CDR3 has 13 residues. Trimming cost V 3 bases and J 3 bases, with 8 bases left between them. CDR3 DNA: TGTGCCAGCAGTTTTGGGGTTCACACTGAAGCTTTCTTT. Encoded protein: CASSFGVHTEAFF.

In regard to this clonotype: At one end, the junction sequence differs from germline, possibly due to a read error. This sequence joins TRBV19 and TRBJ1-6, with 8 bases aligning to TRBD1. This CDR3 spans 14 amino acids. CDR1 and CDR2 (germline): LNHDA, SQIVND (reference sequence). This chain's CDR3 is CASSIGTGNSPLYF. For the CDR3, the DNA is TGTGCCAGTAGTATCGGGACAGGAAATTCACCCCTCTACTTT.

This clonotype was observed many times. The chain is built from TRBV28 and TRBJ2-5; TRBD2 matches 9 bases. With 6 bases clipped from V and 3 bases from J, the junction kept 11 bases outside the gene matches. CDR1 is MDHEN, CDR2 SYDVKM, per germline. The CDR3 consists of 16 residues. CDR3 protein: CASSPLGGRGEETQYF. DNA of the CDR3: TGTGCCAGCAGCCCTCTTGGCGGGAGGGGAGAAGAGACCCAGTACTTC.

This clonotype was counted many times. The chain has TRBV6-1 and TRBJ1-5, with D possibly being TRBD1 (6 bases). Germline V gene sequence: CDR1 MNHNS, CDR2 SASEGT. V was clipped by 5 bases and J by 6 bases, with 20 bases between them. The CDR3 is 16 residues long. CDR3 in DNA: TGTGCCAGCAGTTCTGCCAGGGGACGGCGTGGTCAGCCCCAGCATTTT. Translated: CASSSARGRRGQPQHF.

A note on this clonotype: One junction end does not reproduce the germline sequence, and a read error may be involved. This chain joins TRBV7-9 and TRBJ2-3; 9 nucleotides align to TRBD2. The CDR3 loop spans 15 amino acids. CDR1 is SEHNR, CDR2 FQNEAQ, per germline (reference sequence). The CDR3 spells CASRLVLAGTDTQYF. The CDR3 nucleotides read TGTGCCAGCAGATTAGTACTAGCGGGTACGGATACGCAGTATTTT.

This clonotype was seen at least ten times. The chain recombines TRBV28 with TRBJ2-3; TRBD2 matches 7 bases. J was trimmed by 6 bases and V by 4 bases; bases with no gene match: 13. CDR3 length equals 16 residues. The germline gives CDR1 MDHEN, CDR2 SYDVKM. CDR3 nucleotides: TGTGCCAGCAGTTCCCCCGGGGCGGGAGAGAGGGATACGCAGTATTTT. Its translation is CASSSPGAGERDTQYF.

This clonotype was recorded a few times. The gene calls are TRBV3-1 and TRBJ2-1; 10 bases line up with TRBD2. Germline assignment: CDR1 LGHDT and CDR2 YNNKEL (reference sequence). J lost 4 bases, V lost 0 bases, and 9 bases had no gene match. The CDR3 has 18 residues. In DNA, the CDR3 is TGTGCCAGCAGCCAAGAGGCCCTAGCGGGAGCGCTATACAATGAGCAGTTCTTC. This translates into CASSQEALAGALYNEQFF.

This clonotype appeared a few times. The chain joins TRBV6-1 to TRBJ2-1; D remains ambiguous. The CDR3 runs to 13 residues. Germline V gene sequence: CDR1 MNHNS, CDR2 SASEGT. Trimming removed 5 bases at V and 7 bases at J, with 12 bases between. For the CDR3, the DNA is TGTGCCAGCAGTTTCCGACTGGATAATGAGCAGTTCTTC. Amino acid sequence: CASSFRLDNEQFF.

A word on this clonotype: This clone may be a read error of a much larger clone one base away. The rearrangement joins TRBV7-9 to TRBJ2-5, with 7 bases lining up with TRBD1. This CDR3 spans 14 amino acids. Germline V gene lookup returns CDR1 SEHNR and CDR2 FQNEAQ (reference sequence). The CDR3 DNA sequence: TGTGTCAGCAGCTTGGGACAGTTTCAAGAGACCCAGTACTTC. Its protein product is CVSSLGQFQETQYF. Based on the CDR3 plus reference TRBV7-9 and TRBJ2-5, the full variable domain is DTGVSQNPRHKITKRGQNVTFRCDPISEHNRLYWYRQTLGQGPEFLTYFQNEAQLEKSRLLSDRFSAERPKGSFSTLEIQRTEQGDSAMYLCVSSLGQFQETQYFGPGTRLLVL.

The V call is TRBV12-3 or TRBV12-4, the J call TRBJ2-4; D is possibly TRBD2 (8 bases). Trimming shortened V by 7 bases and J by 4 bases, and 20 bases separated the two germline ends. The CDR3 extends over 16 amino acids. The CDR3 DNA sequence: TGTGCCAGCACCCAACGGGAGGGGGCTGGTAAAAACATTCAGTACTTC. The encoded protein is CASTQREGAGKNIQYF.

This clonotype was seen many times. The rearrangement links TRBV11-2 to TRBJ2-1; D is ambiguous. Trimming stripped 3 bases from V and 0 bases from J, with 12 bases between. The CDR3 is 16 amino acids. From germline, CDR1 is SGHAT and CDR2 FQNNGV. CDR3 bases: TGTGCCAGCAGCTTTCAGGCGTCGAGCTCCTACAATGAGCAGTTCTTC. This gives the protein CASSFQASSSYNEQFF.

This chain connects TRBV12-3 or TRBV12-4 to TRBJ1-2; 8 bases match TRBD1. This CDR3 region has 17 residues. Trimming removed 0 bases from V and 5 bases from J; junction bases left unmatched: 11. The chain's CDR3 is CASSLAPGQVDGYGYTF. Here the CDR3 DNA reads TGTGCCAGCAGTTTAGCGCCGGGACAGGTGGATGGGTATGGCTACACCTTC.

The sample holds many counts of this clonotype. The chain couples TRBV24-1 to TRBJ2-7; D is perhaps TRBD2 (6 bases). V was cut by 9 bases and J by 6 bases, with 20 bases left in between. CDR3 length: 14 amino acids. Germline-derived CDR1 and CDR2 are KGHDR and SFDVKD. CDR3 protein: CATSLYGGRGEQYF. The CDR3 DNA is TGTGCCACCTCCCTCTACGGGGGTCGGGGCGAGCAGTACTTC.

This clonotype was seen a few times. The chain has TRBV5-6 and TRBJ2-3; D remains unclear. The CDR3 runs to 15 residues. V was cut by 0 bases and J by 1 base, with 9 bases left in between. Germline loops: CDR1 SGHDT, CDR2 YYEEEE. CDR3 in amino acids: CASSLGLPRTDTQYF. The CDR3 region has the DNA TGTGCCAGCAGCTTGGGGCTACCCCGCACAGATACGCAGTATTTT.

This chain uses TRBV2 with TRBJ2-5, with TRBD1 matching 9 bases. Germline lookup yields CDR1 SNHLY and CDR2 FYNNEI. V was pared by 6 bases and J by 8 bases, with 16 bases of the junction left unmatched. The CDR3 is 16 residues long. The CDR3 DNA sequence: TGTGCCAGCAGGCCCACAGGGGGCGCAGCAACCAAAACCCAGTACTTC. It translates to CASRPTGGAATKTQYF.

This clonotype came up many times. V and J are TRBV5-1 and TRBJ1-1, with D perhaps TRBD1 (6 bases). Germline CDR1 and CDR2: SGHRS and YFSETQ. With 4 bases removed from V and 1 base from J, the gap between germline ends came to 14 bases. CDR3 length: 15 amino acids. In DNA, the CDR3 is TGCGCCAGCAGCGGTCAGGGACAAGGGAACACTGAAGCTTTCTTT. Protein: CASSGQGQGNTEAFF.

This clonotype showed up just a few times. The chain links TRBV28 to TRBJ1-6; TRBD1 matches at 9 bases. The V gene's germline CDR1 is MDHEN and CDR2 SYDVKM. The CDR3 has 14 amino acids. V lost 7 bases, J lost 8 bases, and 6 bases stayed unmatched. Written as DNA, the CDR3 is TGTGCCAGCATACCGGGACAGGGTTATTCACCCCTCCACTTT. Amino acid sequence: CASIPGQGYSPLHF.

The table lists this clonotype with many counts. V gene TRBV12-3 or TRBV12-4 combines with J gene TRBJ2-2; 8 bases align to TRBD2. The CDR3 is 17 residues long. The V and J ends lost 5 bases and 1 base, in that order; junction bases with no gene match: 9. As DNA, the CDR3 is TGTGCCAGCAGTCCCCTCGAGGCGGGAGGGAACACCGGGGAGCTGTTTTTT. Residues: CASSPLEAGGNTGELFF.

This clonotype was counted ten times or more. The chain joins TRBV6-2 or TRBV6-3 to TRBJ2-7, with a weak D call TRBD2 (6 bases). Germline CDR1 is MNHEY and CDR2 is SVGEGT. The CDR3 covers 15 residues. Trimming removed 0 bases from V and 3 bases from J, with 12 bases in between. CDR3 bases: TGTGCCAGCAGTTACTCAGGCGGGGCCCACTACGAGCAGTACTTC. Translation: CASSYSGGAHYEQYF.

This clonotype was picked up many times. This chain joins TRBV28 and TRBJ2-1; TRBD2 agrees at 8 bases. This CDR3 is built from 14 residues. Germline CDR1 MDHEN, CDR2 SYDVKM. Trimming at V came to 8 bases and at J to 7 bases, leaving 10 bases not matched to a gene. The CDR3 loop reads CASAGVAGRNEQFF. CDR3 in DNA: TGTGCCAGCGCAGGAGTAGCGGGGAGAAATGAGCAGTTCTTC.

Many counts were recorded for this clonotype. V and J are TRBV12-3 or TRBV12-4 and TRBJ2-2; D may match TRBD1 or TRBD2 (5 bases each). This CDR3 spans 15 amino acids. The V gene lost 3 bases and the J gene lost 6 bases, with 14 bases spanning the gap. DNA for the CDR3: TGTGCCAGCAGTTTGGGGACCGGAGGACCCGGGGAGCTGTTTTTT. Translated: CASSLGTGGPGELFF.

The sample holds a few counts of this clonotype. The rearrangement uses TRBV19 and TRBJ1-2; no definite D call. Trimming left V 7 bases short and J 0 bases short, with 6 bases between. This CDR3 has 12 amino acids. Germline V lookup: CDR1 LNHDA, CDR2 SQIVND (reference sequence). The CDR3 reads CASNAANYGYTF. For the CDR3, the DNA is TGTGCCAGTAATGCAGCTAACTATGGCTACACCTTC.

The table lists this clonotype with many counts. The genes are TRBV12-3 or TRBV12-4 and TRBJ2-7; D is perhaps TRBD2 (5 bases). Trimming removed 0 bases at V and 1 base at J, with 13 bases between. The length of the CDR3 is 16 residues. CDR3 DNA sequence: TGTGCCAGCAGTTTAGCGATTGGCGGGCAGTCCTACGAGCAGTACTTC. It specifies CASSLAIGGQSYEQYF.

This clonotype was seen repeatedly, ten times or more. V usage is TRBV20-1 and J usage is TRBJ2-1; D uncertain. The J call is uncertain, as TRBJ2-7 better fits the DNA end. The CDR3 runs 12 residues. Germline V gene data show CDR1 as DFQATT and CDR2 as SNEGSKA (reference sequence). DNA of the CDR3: TGCAGTGCTAGGAGGCTCCACGGGGAGCAGTACTTC. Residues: CSARRLHGEQYF.

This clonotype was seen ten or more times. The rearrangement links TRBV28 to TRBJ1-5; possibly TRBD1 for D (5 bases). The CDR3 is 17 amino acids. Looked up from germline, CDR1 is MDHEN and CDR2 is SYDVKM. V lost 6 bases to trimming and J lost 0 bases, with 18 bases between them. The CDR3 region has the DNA TGTGCCAGCAGACGGGACGGAGGATCAACTAGCAATCAGCCCCAGCATTTT. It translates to CASRRDGGSTSNQPQHF.

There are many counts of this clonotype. This CDR3 is CASSEGLAGNNEQFF. CDR3 nucleotide sequence: TGTGCCAGCAGTGAGGGACTAGCGGGGAACAATGAGCAGTTCTTC. The gene calls are TRBV28 and TRBJ2-1, with 13 bases fitting TRBD2. Germline CDR1 and CDR2: MDHEN and SYDVKM. V lost 5 bases, J lost 5 bases, and 3 bases stayed unmatched. The CDR3 extends over 15 amino acids.